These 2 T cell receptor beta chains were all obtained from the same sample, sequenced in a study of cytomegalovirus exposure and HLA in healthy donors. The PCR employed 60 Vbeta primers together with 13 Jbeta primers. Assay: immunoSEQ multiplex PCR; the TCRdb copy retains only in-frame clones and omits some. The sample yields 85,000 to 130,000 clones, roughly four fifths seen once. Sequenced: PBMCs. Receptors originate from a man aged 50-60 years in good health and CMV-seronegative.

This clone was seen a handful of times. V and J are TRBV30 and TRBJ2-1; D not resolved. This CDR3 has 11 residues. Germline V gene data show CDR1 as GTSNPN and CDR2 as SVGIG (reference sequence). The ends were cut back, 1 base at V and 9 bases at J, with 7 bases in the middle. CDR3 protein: CAWSARSEQFF. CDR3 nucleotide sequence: TGTGCCTGGAGTGCCCGGAGTGAGCAGTTCTTC.

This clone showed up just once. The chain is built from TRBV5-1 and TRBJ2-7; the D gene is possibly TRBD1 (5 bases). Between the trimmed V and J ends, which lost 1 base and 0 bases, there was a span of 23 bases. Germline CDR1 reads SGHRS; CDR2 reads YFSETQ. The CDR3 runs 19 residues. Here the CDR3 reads CASSLSLVYRTPNSYEQYF. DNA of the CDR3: TGCGCCAGCAGCTTGTCGCTGGTGTATCGGACACCTAACTCCTACGAGCAGTACTTC.